The clone carrying this TCR beta chain has a handful of counts. Its matching antigen is unknown. The isolated RNA, all of it, was reverse transcribed, so expressed TCRB transcripts were what got sequenced. Sequencing used immunoSEQ multiplex PCR; TCRdb keeps in-frame clones, though not all of them. Among some 23,000 clones listed, 55% to 70% were seen once. The data were taken from a study of beta chain features in type 1 diabetes. Findings and caveats of the study: Shorter TCRB CDR3s, moderately but significantly so, marked every one of the four CD4+ subsets in Type 1 diabetes patients.

CDR3 length equals 13 residues. Germline assignment: CDR1 MNHEY and CDR2 SVGAGI. The V and J ends lost 9 bases and 0 bases respectively, with 12 bases between them. V is TRBV6-5 and J is TRBJ2-7; tentative D call: TRBD1 (5 bases). The sequencing sample was made of stem cell memory CD4+ T cells from blood. This clonotype was obtained from a woman aged 40 to 49 with type 1 diabetes. CDR3 nucleotide sequence: TGTGCCAGTCGTACGACAGCCTCCTACGAGCAGTACTTC. It encodes CASRTTASYEQYF.